These T cell receptor beta chains were read from a single sample in a study of blood T cell repertoires in COVID-19. Profiled with immunoSEQ multiplex PCR; TCRdb holds only in-frame clones, not every one. The sample lists approximately 270,000 clones, approximately 80% occurring once. The source material was peripheral blood. The receptors were gathered from a man older than 75 with acute or convalescent COVID-19. Each CDR3 is given without its conserved first and last residue.

V: TRBV5-4; CDR3: ASSLPGGGTDTQY
V: TRBV6-5; CDR3: ASSYSRVSEQY
V: TRBV6-5; CDR3: ASSSQGVSTDTQY
V: TRBV9; CDR3: ASSVGRGTGGSGNTIY
V: TRBV19; CDR3: ASSNRGGDYEQY
V: TRBV2; CDR3: ASNRQGNSPLH
V: TRBV18; CDR3: ASSPPAEGSGNTIY
V: TRBV27; CDR3: ASSFLRGNSPLH
V: TRBV7-9; CDR3: ASSLKRESYNSPLH
V: TRBV28; CDR3: ASSLAGQGNNEQF
V: TRBV30; CDR3: AWSGQGGEQY
V: TRBV5-1; CDR3: ASSLTSRGDTEAF
V: TRBV18; CDR3: ASSPVLPGTTGEQY
V: TRBV10-3; CDR3: AISDGGWHTEAF
V: TRBV5-1; CDR3: ASSLATSRDTDTQY
V: TRBV29-1; CDR3: SVGQGTGELF
V: TRBV7-9; CDR3: ASSINRGLSNEKLF
V: TRBV20-1; CDR3: SASRFRLQGTGTEAF
V: TRBV7-3; CDR3: ASRRVRYSGANVLT
V: TRBV24-1; CDR3: ATSDPRQGDTGELF
V: TRBV6-6; CDR3: ASSRQDRMNAEAF
V: TRBV9; CDR3: ASSVDASGRRKY
V: TRBV3-1/TRBV3-2; CDR3: ASSLAGTGAYEQY
V: TRBV5-1; CDR3: ASSSAGGTGGNTIY
V: TRBV5-4; CDR3: ASSLGQSEQY
V: TRBV14; CDR3: ASSQDTQPLREQF